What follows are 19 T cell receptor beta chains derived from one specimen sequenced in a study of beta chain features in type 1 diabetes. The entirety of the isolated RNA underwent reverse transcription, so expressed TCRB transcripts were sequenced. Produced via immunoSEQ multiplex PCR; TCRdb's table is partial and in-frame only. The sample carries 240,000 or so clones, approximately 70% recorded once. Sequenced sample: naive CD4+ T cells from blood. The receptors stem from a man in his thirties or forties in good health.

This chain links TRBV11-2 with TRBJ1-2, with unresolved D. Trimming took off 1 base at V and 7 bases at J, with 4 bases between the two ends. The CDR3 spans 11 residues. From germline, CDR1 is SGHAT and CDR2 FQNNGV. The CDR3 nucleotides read TGTGCCAGCAGCTTAGGGGGTGGCTACACCTTC. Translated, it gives CASSLGGGYTF.

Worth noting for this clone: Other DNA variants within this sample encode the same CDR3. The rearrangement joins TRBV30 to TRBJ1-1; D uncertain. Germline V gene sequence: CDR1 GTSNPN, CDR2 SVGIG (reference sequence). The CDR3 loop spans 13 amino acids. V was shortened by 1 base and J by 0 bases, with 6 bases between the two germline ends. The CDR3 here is CAWSEGLNTEAFF. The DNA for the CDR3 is TGTGCCTGGAGTGAGGGATTGAACACTGAAGCTTTCTTT.

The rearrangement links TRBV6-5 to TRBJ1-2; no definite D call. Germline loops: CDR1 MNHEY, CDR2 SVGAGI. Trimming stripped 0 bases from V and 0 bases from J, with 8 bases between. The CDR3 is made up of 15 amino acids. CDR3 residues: CASSYSLVANYGYTF. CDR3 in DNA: TGTGCCAGCAGTTACTCGTTAGTAGCTAACTATGGCTACACCTTC.

The CDR3 reads CAWSIPGTWAQYF. The CDR3 coding sequence is TGTGCCTGGAGTATCCCCGGGACTTGGGCCCAGTACTTC. This rearrangement joins TRBV30 to TRBJ2-5, with D tentatively TRBD2 (6 bases). Trimming removed 2 bases at V and 9 bases at J, with 16 bases between. Germline values: CDR1 GTSNPN, CDR2 SVGIG (reference sequence). CDR3 size: 13 residues.

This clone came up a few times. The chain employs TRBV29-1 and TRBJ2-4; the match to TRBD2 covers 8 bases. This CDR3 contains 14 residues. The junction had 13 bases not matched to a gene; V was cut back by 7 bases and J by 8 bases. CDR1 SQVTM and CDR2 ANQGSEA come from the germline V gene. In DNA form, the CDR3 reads TGCAGCGCCTTTGACGGGGCAGCGGGGGACATTCAGTACTTC. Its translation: CSAFDGAAGDIQYF.

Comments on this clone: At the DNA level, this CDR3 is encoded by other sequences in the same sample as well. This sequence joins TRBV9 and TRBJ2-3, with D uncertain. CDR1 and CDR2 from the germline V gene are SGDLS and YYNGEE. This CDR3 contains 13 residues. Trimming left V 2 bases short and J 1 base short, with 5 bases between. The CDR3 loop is CASSVVGTDTQYF. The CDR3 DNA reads TGTGCCAGCAGCGTCGTGGGCACAGATACGCAGTATTTT.

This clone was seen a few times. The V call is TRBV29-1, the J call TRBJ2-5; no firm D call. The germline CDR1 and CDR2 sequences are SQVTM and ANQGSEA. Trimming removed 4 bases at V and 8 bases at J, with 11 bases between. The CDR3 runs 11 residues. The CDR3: CSVGKGETQYF. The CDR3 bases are TGCAGCGTTGGAAAGGGTGAAACCCAGTACTTC.

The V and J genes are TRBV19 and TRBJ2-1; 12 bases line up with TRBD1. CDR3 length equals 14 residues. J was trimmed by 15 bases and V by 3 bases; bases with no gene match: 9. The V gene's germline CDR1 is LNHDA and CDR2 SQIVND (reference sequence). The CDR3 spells CASSIGEGTGGLFF. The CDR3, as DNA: TGTGCCAGTAGTATTGGAGAGGGGACAGGGGGCCTGTTCTTC.

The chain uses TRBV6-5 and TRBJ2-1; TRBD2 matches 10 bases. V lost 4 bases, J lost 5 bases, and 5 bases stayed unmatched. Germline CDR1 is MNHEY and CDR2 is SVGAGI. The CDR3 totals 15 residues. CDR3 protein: CASSLGLAPNNEQFF. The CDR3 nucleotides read TGTGCCAGCAGTTTGGGACTAGCGCCAAACAATGAGCAGTTCTTC.

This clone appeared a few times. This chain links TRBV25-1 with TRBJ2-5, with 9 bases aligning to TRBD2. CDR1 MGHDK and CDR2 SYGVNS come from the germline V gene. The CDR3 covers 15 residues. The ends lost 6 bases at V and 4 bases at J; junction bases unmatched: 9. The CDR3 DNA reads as TGTGCCAGCAGCTCTGCAGCGGGGGGAGGAGAGACCCAGTACTTC. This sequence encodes CASSSAAGGGETQYF.

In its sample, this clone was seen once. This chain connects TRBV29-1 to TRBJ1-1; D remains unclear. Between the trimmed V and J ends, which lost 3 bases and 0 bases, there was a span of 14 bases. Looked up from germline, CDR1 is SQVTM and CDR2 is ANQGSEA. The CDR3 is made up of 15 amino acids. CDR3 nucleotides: TGCAGCGTTGAGTCACAGCTACGTATGAACACTGAAGCTTTCTTT. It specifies CSVESQLRMNTEAFF.

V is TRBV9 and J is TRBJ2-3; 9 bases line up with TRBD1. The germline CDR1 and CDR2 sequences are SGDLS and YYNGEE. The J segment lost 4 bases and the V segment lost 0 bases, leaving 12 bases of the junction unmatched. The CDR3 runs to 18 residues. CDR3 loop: CASSVGGLGTGSADTQYF. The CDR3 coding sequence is TGTGCCAGCAGCGTAGGTGGTCTGGGGACAGGGAGCGCAGATACGCAGTATTTT.

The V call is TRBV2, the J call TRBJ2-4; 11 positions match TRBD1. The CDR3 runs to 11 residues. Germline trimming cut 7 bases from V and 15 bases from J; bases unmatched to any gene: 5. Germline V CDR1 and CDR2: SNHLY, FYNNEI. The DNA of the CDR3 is TGTGCCAGCACGGACAGGGGGCTGGTGTACTTC. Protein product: CASTDRGLVYF. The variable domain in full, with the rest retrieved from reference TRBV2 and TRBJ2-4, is EPEVTQTPSHQVTQMGQEVILRCVPISNHLYFYWYRQILGQKVEFLVSFYNNEISEKSEIFDDQFSVERPDGSNFTLKIRSTKLEDSAMYFCASTDRGLVYFGAGTRLSVL.

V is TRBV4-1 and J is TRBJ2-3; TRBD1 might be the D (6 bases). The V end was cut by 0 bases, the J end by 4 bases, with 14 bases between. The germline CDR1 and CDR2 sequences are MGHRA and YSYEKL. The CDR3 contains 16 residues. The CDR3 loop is CASSQDRGWDPDTQYF. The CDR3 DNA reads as TGCGCCAGCAGCCAAGATAGGGGGTGGGATCCAGATACGCAGTATTTT.

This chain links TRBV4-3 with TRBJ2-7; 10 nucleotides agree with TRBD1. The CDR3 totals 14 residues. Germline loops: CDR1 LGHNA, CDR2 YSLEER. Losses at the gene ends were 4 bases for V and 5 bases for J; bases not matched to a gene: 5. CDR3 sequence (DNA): TGCGCCAGCAGCCCCGGGACAGGGGTCCACGAGCAGTACTTC. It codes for CASSPGTGVHEQYF.

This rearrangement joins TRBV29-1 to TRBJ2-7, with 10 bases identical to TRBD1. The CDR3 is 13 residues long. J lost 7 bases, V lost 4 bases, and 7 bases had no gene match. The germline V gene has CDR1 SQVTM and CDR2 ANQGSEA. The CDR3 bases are TGCAGCGTTGTGACAGGGGGCATGGGGGAGCAGTACTTC. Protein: CSVVTGGMGEQYF.

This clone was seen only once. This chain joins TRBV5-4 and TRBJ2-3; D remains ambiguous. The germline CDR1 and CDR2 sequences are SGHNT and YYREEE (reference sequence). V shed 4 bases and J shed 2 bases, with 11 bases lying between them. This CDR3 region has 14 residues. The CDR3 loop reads CASSRRLYTDTQYF. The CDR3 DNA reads TGTGCCAGCAGCAGAAGACTTTACACAGATACGCAGTATTTT.

The CDR3 DNA sequence: TGCGCCAGCAGTCCTGGGACAGGGTACGGCTACACCTTC. Translation: CASSPGTGYGYTF. The chain employs TRBV23-1 and TRBJ1-2, with 9 bases aligning to TRBD1. TRBV23-1 is an open reading frame, and its role is uncertain. This CDR3 comprises 13 residues. J was trimmed by 8 bases and V by 4 bases; bases with no gene match: 5.

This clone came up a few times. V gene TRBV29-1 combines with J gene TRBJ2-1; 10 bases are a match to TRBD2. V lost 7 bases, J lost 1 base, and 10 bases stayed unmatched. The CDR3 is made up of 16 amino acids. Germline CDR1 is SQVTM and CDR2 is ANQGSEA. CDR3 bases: TGCAGCGGAGAAAGCGGGAGGGCCCATTCCTACAATGAGCAGTTCTTC. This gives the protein CSGESGRAHSYNEQFF.